These 5 T cell receptor beta chains were all obtained from the same sample, sequenced in a study of T cells after yellow fever vaccination. TCRdb itself ran the 5' RACE reads through MiXCR, one entry per CDR3 protein. The repertoire holds roughly 330,000 distinct CDR3 sequences, with around 6.8% as singletons. The sequenced sample was PBMCs, obtained roughly 45 days after the first yellow fever vaccination. The receptors originated from a young man who received the YFV17D yellow fever vaccine.

This clonotype showed up just a few times. V and J are TRBV12-3 or TRBV12-4 and TRBJ2-5, with 8 positions matching TRBD2. Trimming took 4 bases from V and 4 from J; bases not matched to a gene: 5. This CDR3 spans 14 amino acids. In DNA, the CDR3 is TGTGCCAGCAGTTCCCGAAGCGGGGGAGAGACCCAGTACTTC. Protein sequence: CASSSRSGGETQYF.

This clonotype was recorded many times. This chain uses TRBV7-8 with TRBJ2-5; the match to TRBD1 covers 8 bases. There are 16 residues in the CDR3. Germline V gene lookup returns CDR1 SGHVS and CDR2 FQNEAQ. V gave up 4 bases and J gave up 4 bases; unmatched junction bases: 11. CDR3 coding DNA: TGTGCCAGCAGCTCGCAGGGGGCGAATAACCCAGAGACCCAGTACTTC. Protein product: CASSSQGANNPETQYF.

This clonotype was seen a few times. This chain connects TRBV19 to TRBJ2-7; 12 nucleotides agree with TRBD1. The CDR3 spans 14 residues. The junction had 5 bases not matched to a gene; V was cut back by 4 bases and J by 7 bases. The germline V gene encodes CDR1 LNHDA and CDR2 SQIVND (reference sequence). The CDR3 sequence is CASSKGQGAWEQYF. The CDR3, as DNA: TGTGCCAGTAGTAAGGGACAGGGGGCCTGGGAGCAGTACTTC.

This clonotype was observed a few times. The rearrangement links TRBV28 to TRBJ1-1; the match to TRBD1 covers 7 bases. CDR3 length: 12 amino acids. Per germline, CDR1 MDHEN and CDR2 SYDVKM. The CDR3 nucleotides read TGTGCTGCAGGGGGGTCGACCACTGAAGCTTTCTTT. Translated, it gives CAAGGSTTEAFF.

This rearrangement joins TRBV20-1 to TRBJ2-1, with 8 positions matching TRBD2. The length of the CDR3 is 15 residues. Per germline, CDR1 DFQATT and CDR2 SNEGSKA (reference sequence). The V gene end was trimmed by 3 bases and the J gene end by 2 bases; junction bases not matched to a gene: 6. The CDR3 DNA sequence: TGCAGTGCTAGTGTCAATAGCGGGGCCTACAATGAGCAGTTCTTC. Translated, it gives CSASVNSGAYNEQFF.